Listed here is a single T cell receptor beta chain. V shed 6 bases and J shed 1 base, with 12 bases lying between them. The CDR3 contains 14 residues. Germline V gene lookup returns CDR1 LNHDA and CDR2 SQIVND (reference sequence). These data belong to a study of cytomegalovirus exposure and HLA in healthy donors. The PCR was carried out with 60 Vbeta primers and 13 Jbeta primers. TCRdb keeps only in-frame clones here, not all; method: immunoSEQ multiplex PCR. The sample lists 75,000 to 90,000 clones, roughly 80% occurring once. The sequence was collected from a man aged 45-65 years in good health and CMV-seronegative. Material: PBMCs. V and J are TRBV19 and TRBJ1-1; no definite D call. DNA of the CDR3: TGTGCCAGTAGACACCCCCCCCGGAACACTGAAGCTTTCTTT. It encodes CASRHPPRNTEAFF.